The next 8 T cell receptor beta chains were all read from a single sample in a study of T cells in Graves' hyperthyroidism and ophthalmopathy. The CDR3 regions of TCR beta were amplified from RNA transcripts. Carried out on the TCR CDR3, a first-round RT-PCR used the HTBI primer set. TCRdb called the multiplex PCR reads again in MiXCR, with one record for every CDR3 protein. The profile shows some 340,000 distinct CDR3 sequences, roughly an eighth of them singletons. Sample: blood. Every receptor here comes from a woman in her thirties or forties with Graves' ophthalmopathy.

This rearrangement joins TRBV9 to TRBJ2-1; D may be TRBD1 or TRBD2 (5 bases each). This CDR3 has 20 residues. Trimming pared 3 bases from V and 5 bases from J, leaving 30 bases between. Germline V CDR1 and CDR2: SGDLS, YYNGEE. CDR3 coding DNA: TGTGCCAGCAGCGCAGGGAGAGGGGACCGACCTTCCAAGTCCCACAATGAGCAGTTCTTC. It yields the protein CASSAGRGDRPSKSHNEQFF.

This clonotype was counted at least ten times. The chain links TRBV6-6 to TRBJ2-2; D is perhaps TRBD2 (7 bases). V gave up 0 bases and J gave up 2 bases, with 10 bases separating them. The CDR3 extends over 16 amino acids. CDR1 is MNHNY, CDR2 SVGAGI, per germline (reference sequence). The CDR3 sequence: CASSYSRGANTGELFF. DNA of the CDR3: TGTGCCAGCAGTTACTCTCGGGGGGCTAACACCGGGGAGCTGTTTTTT.

Concerning this clonotype: One end of the junction does not line up with germline, which may come from a read error. The CDR3 nucleotides read TGCGGCGTTGAATCTGCAGGGGGAAACACCATATATTTT. This codes for CGVESAGGNTIYF. The chain couples TRBV29-1 to TRBJ1-3; tentative D call: TRBD1 (5 bases). This CDR3 comprises 13 residues. Germline assignment: CDR1 SQVTM and CDR2 ANQGSEA.

This clonotype was recorded many times. The V call is TRBV6-6, the J call TRBJ1-2; the D is unclear. This CDR3 has 14 residues. Germline V lookup: CDR1 MNHNY, CDR2 SVGAGI (reference sequence). Trimming cost V 0 bases and J 6 bases, with 11 bases left between them. The CDR3 sequence is CASSYSLTGDGYTF. CDR3 sequence (DNA): TGTGCCAGCAGTTACTCGCTTACTGGGGATGGCTACACCTTC.

A note on this clonotype: A much larger clone lies a single base off, so this may be a read error. The chain has TRBV11-3 and TRBJ1-1; no clear D. V lost 3 bases to trimming and J lost 4 bases, with 15 bases between them. Germline V CDR1 and CDR2: SGHNT, YENEEA. The CDR3 sequence is 15 residues long. The CDR3 protein is CASSFDAAGGTEAFF. Written as DNA, the CDR3 is TGTGCCAGCAGCTTTGACGCCGCCGGAGGCACTGAAGCTTTCTTT.

The gene calls are TRBV6-6 and TRBJ1-2; 10 bases align to TRBD1. V lost 0 bases and J lost 5; bases outside the gene matches: 3. The CDR3 spans 15 residues. CDR1 and CDR2 from the germline V gene are MNHNY and SVGAGI (reference sequence). The CDR3 here is CASSYSVGQGYGYTF. The DNA of the CDR3 is TGTGCCAGCAGTTACTCGGTGGGACAGGGGTATGGCTACACCTTC.

This sequence joins TRBV7-9 and TRBJ2-1; tentatively, D is TRBD1 (6 bases). The CDR3 covers 13 residues. V lost 4 bases, J lost 4 bases, and 8 bases lay in between. Germline CDR1 reads SEHNR; CDR2 reads FQNEAQ (reference sequence). The CDR3 spells CASSWGRYNEQFF. Here the CDR3 DNA reads TGTGCCAGCAGCTGGGGGCGTTACAATGAGCAGTTCTTC. The full variable domain, rest sourced from reference TRBV7-9 and TRBJ2-1, is DTGVSQNPRHKITKRGQNVTFRCDPISEHNRLYWYRQTLGQGPEFLTYFQNEAQLEKSRLLSDRFSAERPKGSFSTLEIQRTEQGDSAMYLCASSWGRYNEQFFGPGTRLTVL.

There are a few counts of this clonotype. J is TRBJ1-1 and V is TRBV5-1; 8 bases fit TRBD1. This CDR3 spans 14 amino acids. The junction had 10 bases not matched to a gene; V was cut back by 0 bases and J by 12 bases. Germline V gives CDR1 SGHRS, CDR2 YFSETQ. The CDR3 DNA is TGCGCCAGCAGCTTGGGACAGGGGAACCCTGAGTCTTTCTTT. It yields the protein CASSLGQGNPESFF.